A single sample gave rise to the 32 T cell receptor beta chains below, sequenced in a study of CD4 T cells in relation to SARS-CoV-2 and coronaviruses. The data were produced by immunoSEQ multiplex PCR, yet TCRdb's version contains in-frame clones alone and is incomplete. Among roughly 41,000 clones listed, approximately 81% were seen once. What these receptors recognize is not known. What was sequenced was naive CD4+ T cells from PBMCs, cultured in vitro. Subset indicated: naive CD4+ T cells isolated by negative enrichment. The receptor source for this set is an adult with COVID-19.

The gene calls are TRBV25-1 and TRBJ1-4; D uncertain. V was clipped by 1 base and J by 0 bases, with 9 bases between them. The germline CDR1 and CDR2 sequences are MGHDK and SYGVNS. CDR3 size: 16 residues. CDR3: CASSEFGITTNEKLFF. The CDR3 coding sequence is TGTGCCAGCAGTGAATTTGGAATTACAACTAATGAAAAACTGTTTTTT.

The V call is TRBV6-1, the J call TRBJ2-2, with unresolved D. Germline-derived CDR1 and CDR2 are MNHNS and SASEGT. This CDR3 is built from 15 residues. V was cut by 2 bases and J by 1 base, with 8 bases left in between. The CDR3 here is CASSERRGNTGELFF. The CDR3 DNA reads TGTGCCAGCAGTGAACGCCGAGGGAACACCGGGGAGCTGTTTTTT.

The V and J genes are TRBV6-6 and TRBJ1-2; D is uncertain. The V gene's germline CDR1 is MNHNY and CDR2 SVGAGI (reference sequence). Trimming stripped 5 bases from V and 0 bases from J, with 16 bases between. The CDR3 has 16 residues. CDR3 coding DNA: TGTGCCAGCAGTCCCTTCCGCACAAACTCTAACTATGGCTACACCTTC. Its translation: CASSPFRTNSNYGYTF.

This rearrangement joins TRBV18 to TRBJ2-1; 14 bases agree with TRBD2. CDR3 length: 17 residues. CDR1 and CDR2 (germline): KGHSH, LQKENI. V shed 3 bases, J shed 7 bases, and the junction held 8 bases outside the gene matches. CDR3 nucleotides: TGTGCCAGCTCACCTTACACCGGGACTAGCGGGAGTAATGAGCAGTTCTTC. Amino acids: CASSPYTGTSGSNEQFF.

The chain is built from TRBV11-3 and TRBJ1-3; 7 bases are shared with TRBD1. This CDR3 is built from 13 residues. Losses at the gene ends were 4 bases for V and 8 bases for J; bases not matched to a gene: 5. Germline CDR1 and CDR2: SGHNT and YENEEA. This CDR3 reads CASSSNRGDTIYF. CDR3 coding DNA: TGTGCCAGCAGCTCTAACAGGGGTGACACCATATATTTT.

J is TRBJ2-7 and V is TRBV20-1; 8 bases map to TRBD1. CDR1 and CDR2 (germline): DFQATT, SNEGSKA (reference sequence). The V gene end was trimmed by 3 bases and the J gene end by 4 bases; junction bases not matched to a gene: 8. The CDR3 is 14 amino acids. The CDR3: CSASRVDRVYEQYF. CDR3 nucleotides: TGCAGTGCTAGTAGAGTGGACAGGGTTTACGAGCAGTACTTC.

This clone occurred once. CDR3 nucleotide sequence: TGTGCCAGCAGTTCCGACTATGGCTACACCTTC. This gives the protein CASSSDYGYTF. V is TRBV28 and J is TRBJ1-2; D is unresolved. Trimming took off 4 bases at V and 3 bases at J, with 3 bases between the two ends. This CDR3 comprises 11 residues. Germline CDR1 is MDHEN and CDR2 is SYDVKM.

This chain links TRBV6-4 with TRBJ2-1, with 11 bases lining up with TRBD2. Per the germline V gene, CDR1 is MRHNA and CDR2 is SNTAGT. The CDR3 runs to 15 residues. The J segment lost 7 bases and the V segment lost 3 bases, leaving 5 bases of the junction unmatched. CDR3 DNA sequence: TGTGCCAGCAGTGAACTAGCGGGAGCGGGAAATGAGCAGTTCTTC. Its protein is CASSELAGAGNEQFF.

The rearrangement uses TRBV6-5 and TRBJ1-1; D is undetermined. Trimming shortened V by 0 bases and J by 3 bases, and 8 bases separated the two germline ends. This CDR3 has 14 amino acids. Germline assignment: CDR1 MNHEY and CDR2 SVGAGI. CDR3 sequence reads: CASSYSGWDTEAFF. CDR3 DNA: TGTGCCAGCAGTTACTCAGGGTGGGACACTGAAGCTTTCTTT.

The chain couples TRBV19 to TRBJ2-5; 12 bases match TRBD2. Germline V CDR1 and CDR2: LNHDA, SQIVND (reference sequence). The CDR3 has 17 residues. V lost 2 bases to trimming and J lost 4 bases; unmatched junction nucleotides: 8. This CDR3 reads CASSISPSGRAGETQYF. CDR3 bases: TGTGCCAGTAGTATATCGCCTAGCGGGAGGGCCGGAGAGACCCAGTACTTC.

This rearrangement joins TRBV6-4 to TRBJ2-1; 10 nucleotides align to TRBD1. J was trimmed by 4 bases and V by 6 bases; bases with no gene match: 18. The CDR3 covers 19 residues. CDR1 is MRHNA, CDR2 SNTAGT, per germline. The DNA of the CDR3 is TGTGCCAGCAGAAGAACGGGACAGGGGATATTGACTGGATACAATGAGCAGTTCTTC. Amino acids: CASRRTGQGILTGYNEQFF.

CDR3 nucleotides: TGCGCCAGCAGCCCGGGACTAGCGGGACTCACAGATACGCAGTATTTT. This translates into CASSPGLAGLTDTQYF. V is TRBV5-1 and J is TRBJ2-3, with 13 bases identical to TRBD2. The CDR3 is 16 residues long. Germline-derived CDR1 and CDR2 are SGHRS and YFSETQ. V was pared by 4 bases and J by 2 bases, with 4 bases of the junction left unmatched. Complete variable domain (other parts from reference TRBV5-1 and TRBJ2-3): KAGVTQTPRYLIKTRGQQVTLSCSPISGHRSVSWYQQTPGQGLQFLFEYFSETQRNKGNFPGRFSGRQFSNSRSEMNVSTLELGDSALYLCASSPGLAGLTDTQYFGPGTRLTVL.

The chain combines TRBV6-6 with TRBJ2-3, with 8 bases identical to TRBD1. CDR1 is MNHNY, CDR2 SVGAGI, per germline (reference sequence). The CDR3 runs to 14 residues. Losses at the gene ends were 5 bases for V and 3 bases for J; bases not matched to a gene: 4. The CDR3 coding sequence is TGTGCCAGCAGTACGGACAGGGAGACAGATACGCAGTATTTT. It yields the protein CASSTDRETDTQYF.

The genes are TRBV7-9 and TRBJ2-2, with D tentatively TRBD2 (5 bases). The ends were cut back, 5 bases at V and 8 bases at J, with 9 bases in the middle. The CDR3 loop spans 12 amino acids. Looked up from germline, CDR1 is SEHNR and CDR2 is FQNEAQ (reference sequence). In nucleotides, the CDR3 is TGTGCCAGCAGCGCGAGCGGAGGGGAGCTGTTTTTT. It encodes CASSASGGELFF.

V gene TRBV3-1 (or the pseudogene TRBV3-2) combines with J gene TRBJ2-5; TRBD1 might be the D (7 bases). V was trimmed by 5 bases and J by 3 bases, leaving 19 bases between them. Per the germline V gene, CDR1 is LGHDT and CDR2 is YNNKEL (reference sequence). The CDR3 consists of 16 residues. CDR3 amino acids: CASSKRGGRGEETQYF. The CDR3 DNA follows: TGTGCCAGCAGCAAAAGAGGGGGCAGGGGGGAAGAGACCCAGTACTTC.

The rearrangement links TRBV5-1 to TRBJ2-3; D not certain. V lost 0 bases and J lost 1, with 6 bases in between. Germline V gene data show CDR1 as SGHRS and CDR2 as YFSETQ. This CDR3 contains 14 residues. The CDR3 coding sequence is TGCGCCAGCAGCTTGGAGGTCGGCACAGATACGCAGTATTTT. It yields the protein CASSLEVGTDTQYF. Full variable domain (rest looked up from reference TRBV5-1 and TRBJ2-3): KAGVTQTPRYLIKTRGQQVTLSCSPISGHRSVSWYQQTPGQGLQFLFEYFSETQRNKGNFPGRFSGRQFSNSRSEMNVSTLELGDSALYLCASSLEVGTDTQYFGPGTRLTVL.

The J gene is TRBJ2-4, the V gene TRBV28; perhaps D is TRBD1 or TRBD2 (5 bases each). Germline V gene data show CDR1 as MDHEN and CDR2 as SYDVKM. The CDR3 is 16 residues long. The V gene lost 5 bases and the J gene lost 0 bases, with 14 bases spanning the gap. The CDR3 is CASSLDRGAAKNIQYF. CDR3 in DNA: TGTGCCAGCAGTCTAGACAGAGGGGCAGCCAAAAACATTCAGTACTTC.

The chain uses TRBV10-3 and TRBJ2-7; 8 bases line up with TRBD1. Trimming cost V 6 bases and J 1 base; bases outside gene matches: 8. The CDR3 totals 15 residues. Germline CDR1 and CDR2: ENHRY and SYGVKD. This CDR3 is CAISQDRERSYEQYF. Here the CDR3 DNA reads TGTGCCATCAGCCAGGACAGGGAAAGATCCTACGAGCAGTACTTC.

The chain combines TRBV18 with TRBJ1-3; the D is unclear. Per germline, CDR1 KGHSH and CDR2 LQKENI. Trimming left V 5 bases short and J 0 bases short, with 11 bases between. This CDR3 has 15 residues. The CDR3 sequence is CASSSHVRSGNTIYF. CDR3 DNA: TGTGCCAGCTCATCCCACGTCCGCTCTGGAAACACCATATATTTT.

The genes are TRBV18 and TRBJ2-3, with 9 nucleotides matching TRBD2. Germline CDR1 reads KGHSH; CDR2 reads LQKENI. Losses at the gene ends were 2 bases for V and 2 bases for J; bases not matched to a gene: 8. This CDR3 is 17 amino acids long. The CDR3 reads CASSPFSPSGNTDTQYF. In DNA form, the CDR3 reads TGTGCCAGCTCACCATTCTCCCCTAGCGGGAACACAGATACGCAGTATTTT.

The V gene is TRBV19, the J gene TRBJ1-1; D is unresolved. The V gene lost 7 bases and the J gene lost 0 bases, with 15 bases spanning the gap. The CDR3 length is 15 residues. Germline values: CDR1 LNHDA, CDR2 SQIVND (reference sequence). CDR3 in amino acids: CASIGAGGLNTEAFF. CDR3 nucleotide sequence: TGTGCCAGTATCGGCGCCGGAGGGCTGAACACTGAAGCTTTCTTT.

The chain recombines TRBV7-3 with TRBJ2-2, with D maybe TRBD2 (6 bases). This CDR3 comprises 15 residues. Per germline, CDR1 SGHTA and CDR2 FQGTGA. The V end was cut by 2 bases, the J end by 4 bases, with 11 bases between. CDR3 nucleotide sequence: TGTGCCAGCAGCTTAGGGGGAGGTAGCACCGGGGAGCTGTTTTTT. As protein: CASSLGGGSTGELFF.

The chain has TRBV28 and TRBJ2-2; 7 bases agree with TRBD2. Germline assignment: CDR1 MDHEN and CDR2 SYDVKM. The CDR3 sequence is 15 residues long. The junction had 4 bases not matched to a gene; V was cut back by 2 bases and J by 4 bases. Here the CDR3 DNA reads TGTGCCAGCAGTTTACTGGCGGGGGTCACCGGGGAGCTGTTTTTT. It is translated as CASSLLAGVTGELFF.

The chain is built from TRBV25-1 and TRBJ2-1; 12 bases line up with TRBD2. The CDR3 runs 18 residues. Germline V gene sequence: CDR1 MGHDK, CDR2 SYGVNS. The ends lost 0 bases at V and 2 bases at J; junction bases unmatched: 5. The CDR3 region has the DNA TGTGCCAGCAGTGAATATAAAGGACTAGCGGGGACCTACAATGAGCAGTTCTTC. Protein sequence: CASSEYKGLAGTYNEQFF.

This clone showed up just a few times. The CDR3 here is CASSARTGLGETQYF. The CDR3 DNA reads TGTGCCAGCAGTGCGAGGACAGGGCTGGGGGAGACCCAGTACTTC. J is TRBJ2-5 and V is TRBV25-1; 8 bases match TRBD1. V lost 4 bases, J lost 5 bases, and 9 bases stayed unmatched. This CDR3 spans 15 amino acids. Germline loops: CDR1 MGHDK, CDR2 SYGVNS. Using reference TRBV25-1 and TRBJ2-5 for the parts outside the CDR3, the full variable domain is EADIYQTPRYLVIGTGKKITLECSQTMGHDKMYWYQQDPGMELHLIHYSYGVNSTEKGDLSSESTVSRIRTEHFPLTLESARPSHTSQYLCASSARTGLGETQYFGPGTRLLVL.

V is TRBV2 and J is TRBJ2-7, with a possible D match to TRBD2 (6 bases). The CDR3 extends over 15 amino acids. Per the germline V gene, CDR1 is SNHLY and CDR2 is FYNNEI. V was shortened by 1 base and J by 0 bases, with 10 bases between the two germline ends. CDR3 DNA: TGTGCCAGCAGTGAAGGAGGTAGCGGCTCCTACGAGCAGTACTTC. It is translated as CASSEGGSGSYEQYF. The full variable domain, completed using reference TRBV2 and TRBJ2-7, is EPEVTQTPSHQVTQMGQEVILRCVPISNHLYFYWYRQILGQKVEFLVSFYNNEISEKSEIFDDQFSVERPDGSNFTLKIRSTKLEDSAMYFCASSEGGSGSYEQYFGPGTRLTVT.

This rearrangement joins TRBV12-3 or TRBV12-4 to TRBJ2-7; 8 nucleotides match TRBD1. V lost 3 bases to trimming and J lost 7 bases; unmatched junction nucleotides: 5. This CDR3 is 13 amino acids long. CDR3 bases: TGTGCCAGCAGTTTTCAGGGGGCAGGGGAGCAGTACTTC. The encoded protein is CASSFQGAGEQYF.

This chain joins TRBV11-1 and TRBJ1-1, with D tentatively TRBD1 (6 bases). V gave up 5 bases and J gave up 7 bases, with 11 bases separating them. The CDR3 is 12 residues long. Looked up from germline, CDR1 is SGHAT and CDR2 is FQDESV (reference sequence). CDR3 coding DNA: TGTGCCAGCAGCCGCGACAGGTATGAAGCTTTCTTT. Protein sequence: CASSRDRYEAFF.

The chain has TRBV7-3 and TRBJ2-3, with no clear D. The CDR3 has 13 amino acids. V lost 5 bases, J lost 3 bases, and 9 bases lay in between. CDR1 is SGHTA and CDR2 is FQGTGA in the germline V gene. In DNA form, the CDR3 reads TGTGCCAGCAGCCTGGGAAGTACAGATACGCAGTATTTT. Residues: CASSLGSTDTQYF. The whole variable domain, filled in from reference TRBV7-3 and TRBJ2-3, reads GAGVSQTPSNKVTEKGKYVELRCDPISGHTALYWYRQSLGQGPEFLIYFQGTGAADDSGLPNDRFFAVRPEGSVSTLKIQRTERGDSAVYLCASSLGSTDTQYFGPGTRLTVL.

The V call is TRBV11-1, the J call TRBJ2-7; weak D call: TRBD1 (5 bases). This CDR3 is 13 amino acids long. V was trimmed by 2 bases and J by 5 bases, leaving 10 bases between them. Looked up from germline, CDR1 is SGHAT and CDR2 is FQDESV (reference sequence). In DNA, the CDR3 is TGTGCCAGCAGCTTATCTCCCAGGGACGAGCAGTACTTC. It yields the protein CASSLSPRDEQYF. Full variable domain (missing parts from reference TRBV11-1 and TRBJ2-7): EAEVAQSPRYKITEKSQAVAFWCDPISGHATLYWYRQILGQGPELLVQFQDESVVDDSQLPKDRFSAERLKGVDSTLKIQPAELGDSAMYLCASSLSPRDEQYFGPGTRLTVT.

The rearrangement joins TRBV29-1 to TRBJ2-7, with a weak D call TRBD1 (6 bases). CDR3 length equals 13 residues. In germline, CDR1 is SQVTM, CDR2 ANQGSEA. Deletions cut 3 bases from V and 7 bases from J, with 16 bases between. As DNA, the CDR3 is TGCAGCGTTGAGAACAGGGCGCTAAGGGAGCAGTACTTC. Protein sequence: CSVENRALREQYF.

The chain couples TRBV29-1 to TRBJ1-1, with D perhaps matching TRBD1 (5 bases). The CDR3 extends over 12 amino acids. Germline CDR1 is SQVTM and CDR2 is ANQGSEA. V was shortened by 6 bases and J by 1 base, with 9 bases between the two germline ends. The CDR3 bases are TGCAGCGTATTCGGGACGAACACTGAAGCTTTCTTT. Translating it yields CSVFGTNTEAFF.